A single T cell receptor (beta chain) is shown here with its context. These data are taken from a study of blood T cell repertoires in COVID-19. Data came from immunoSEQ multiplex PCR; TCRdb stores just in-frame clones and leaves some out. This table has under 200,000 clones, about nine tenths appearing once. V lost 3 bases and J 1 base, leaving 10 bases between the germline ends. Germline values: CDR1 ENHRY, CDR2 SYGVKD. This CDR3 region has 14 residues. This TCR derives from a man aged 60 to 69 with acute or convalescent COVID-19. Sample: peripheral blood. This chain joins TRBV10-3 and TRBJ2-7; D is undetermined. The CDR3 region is CAISDGTASYEQYV. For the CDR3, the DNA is TGTGCCATCAGTGATGGAACAGCATCCTACGAGCAGTACGTC.